This note documents a single TCR beta chain sequence. This clonotype has a count of ten or more. Which antigen it targets is not known. No quality values exist for individual bases; no much larger clone is one base distant. V and J are trimmed by 5 bases and 0 bases, and the gene matches miss 13 bases of the junction. Taken from cysteine to phenylalanine, the CDR3 has 20 residues. Only the CDR3 portion is preserved as DNA: 60 bases, with reading frame beginning at the first base. From the germline V gene (reference sequence), CDR1 is SEHNR and CDR2 is FQNEAQ. These data originate in a study of T cells in Graves' hyperthyroidism and ophthalmopathy (dated by TCRdb to the late 2010s). About the full investigation: Peripheral blood samples were taken at initial diagnosis, before any treatment was given. To identify TCR V-J signatures that set the groups apart, the researchers used a discovery cohort of roughly 100 patients, made up of some 41 with Graves' ophthalmopathy and about 59 with stable Graves' hyperthyroidism. An independent validation cohort of 18 to 20 hyperthyroidism patients and 17 patients who later progressed to ophthalmopathy tested prospective prediction of ophthalmopathy. For training and testing, the 110 or so patients in the discovery cohort were randomly divided in a 7:3 ratio. The study also compared thyroid tissue and blood T-cell repertoires from 6 or 7 Graves' hyperthyroidism patients. After blood sampling, hyperthyroidism patients were treated with methimazole at a starting dose of 30 mg daily, and ophthalmopathy patients were treated with high-dose intravenous methylprednisolone. TCR Vbeta CDR3 sequencing of around 130 peripheral blood samples (43 ophthalmopathy, about 80 hyperthyroidism and some 17 progressor patients) is reported in the paper.

The TCR beta CDR3 regions were amplified from the RNA transcripts. The first round of RT-PCR for the TCR CDR3 was performed with the HTBI primer set and the Qiagen OneStep RT-PCR kit. A second multiplex PCR round built the libraries, followed by size selection and purification. The libraries were sequenced on an Illumina HiSeq2000 using paired-end 100 bp reads. As for the authors' bioinformatics: SOAPnuke was used to process the raw data, throwing out any read that contained adapters or uncalled bases, had a mean Phred below 15, or lacked an exact constant-primer or identifier match. COPE v1.2.5 was used to merge high-quality paired reads, and clonotypes were defined as unique nucleotide sequences. MiTCR v1.1 was used to align clonotypes to the IMGT TRBV, TRBD and TRBJ reference segments. The analysis was restricted to V-J combinations with a frequency above 0.0001, which together covered 99.2% of the repertoires. A TCS score was defined as the ratio of F50 (clonal expansion) to E x V (chaos), with BLOSUM62-based TCRdist applied between CDR3 peptides within each V-J. Welch's t-statistics and random forest reduced roughly 500 V-J features to around 14, which were used in a naive Bayes classifier (R e1071). Starting from the raw public reads, TCRdb applied fastp trimming at Q25, assembled clones with MiXCR and retained in-frame beta chains. Under each unique CDR3 protein, matching rows form one entry showing the most common genes and DNA. The V and J calls, along with clone size, are taken from TCRdb and not from the paper's own processing. The sample data list roughly 380,000 distinct CDR3 sequences, and roughly 13% of these were observed just once. The ten largest clones represent approximately 11% of the sample.

General findings and caveats noted by the study authors: Sample size was not statistically predetermined, and blinding of investigators to group allocation was not performed. A 13 V-J signature model separated ophthalmopathy from stable hyperthyroidism, with around 91% sensitivity and about 81% specificity in cross-validation and 80%/75% in testing. Most expanded thyroid clonotypes (frequency above 0.001) were also detected in blood, a finding suggesting that blood repertoires may reflect thyroid immune responses. In validation, the model predicted progression to ophthalmopathy a median of around six months before onset, with about 67% sensitivity and about 72% specificity.

Stable Graves' hyperthyroidism was defined as no progression to ophthalmopathy during 18 months of follow-up. Hyperthyroidism patients were newly diagnosed, had a disease duration of under 2 months, and were aged 18 to 65 years. Patients with uncontrolled infections, other autoimmune diseases, pregnancy or lactation were excluded. Diagnoses relied on clinical symptoms, serum thyroxine and TRAb, thyroid ultrasound and orbital computed tomography. PBMCs were isolated from 10 ml of fresh peripheral blood by Ficoll-Paque density gradient centrifugation. Trizol reagent was used to extract total RNA, and RNA quality was then checked on an Agilent 2100 Bioanalyzer.

This receptor was obtained from an older woman with Graves' hyperthyroidism. The rearranged segments are TRBV7-9 and TRBJ2-2, and TRBD2 matches 12 of the central bases. The sequencing sample was made of blood. The CDR3 region: CASSQPVLAGGLSNTGELFF. The DNA is TGTGCCAGCAGCCAACCAGTACTAGCGGGAGGACTATCGAACACCGGGGAGCTGTTTTTT.